The 15 T cell receptor beta chains below come from one sample, sequenced in a study of cytomegalovirus exposure and HLA in healthy donors. Researchers ran the PCR with 60 Vbeta and 13 Jbeta primers. Here immunoSEQ multiplex PCR was the method, and the copy in TCRdb shows in-frame clones only, minus some. The sample lists about 180,000 clones; 55% to 75% were seen once. Sequenced sample: PBMCs. The source of these receptors is a human donor in good health.

The rearrangement links TRBV4-2 to TRBJ1-4; a possible D gene is TRBD1 (6 bases). Germline CDR1 reads LGHNA; CDR2 reads YNFKEQ. The CDR3 is 14 residues long. Trimming shortened V by 4 bases and J by 6 bases, and 12 bases separated the two germline ends. The CDR3 region is CASSLGQSHEKLFF. CDR3 bases: TGTGCCAGCAGCCTGGGACAATCCCATGAAAAACTGTTTTTT.

This clone has more than one count but fewer than ten. V usage is TRBV6-5 and J usage is TRBJ1-2; tentative D call: TRBD1 (5 bases). The germline CDR1 and CDR2 sequences are MNHEY and SVGAGI. Trimming took 5 bases from V and 3 from J, leaving 16 bases between them. The CDR3 spans 15 residues. CDR3 coding DNA: TGTGCCAGCAGTGCCGGGACCTGGAGGGACTATGGCTACACCTTC. Translating it yields CASSAGTWRDYGYTF.

The chain carries TRBV11-3 and TRBJ2-3; possibly TRBD1 for D (5 bases). The CDR3 consists of 15 residues. The V end was cut by 1 base, the J end by 2 bases, with 10 bases between. Germline CDR1 is SGHNT and CDR2 is YENEEA. The CDR3 DNA is TGTGCCAGCAGCTTAGGTCTACAGGACACAGATACGCAGTATTTT. Protein sequence: CASSLGLQDTDTQYF.

This clone appeared once. The chain combines TRBV10-3 with TRBJ1-5; the match to TRBD1 covers 9 bases. The CDR3 is 15 amino acids. Germline trimming cut 3 bases from V and 3 bases from J; bases unmatched to any gene: 3. Germline CDR1 is ENHRY and CDR2 is SYGVKD. CDR3 residues: CAISDWTGDNQPQHF. In nucleotides, the CDR3 is TGTGCCATCAGTGACTGGACAGGGGACAATCAGCCCCAGCATTTT.

The V and J genes are TRBV7-6 and TRBJ2-5, with 7 bases that match TRBD2. V lost 6 bases to trimming and J lost 2 bases; unmatched junction nucleotides: 6. The CDR3 contains 14 residues. From germline, CDR1 is SGHVS and CDR2 FNYEAQ. The CDR3 region has the DNA TGTGCCAGCAGAGCGGGACTCTCTCAAGAGACCCAGTACTTC. Translated: CASRAGLSQETQYF.

This clone was recorded only once. This sequence joins TRBV10-1 and TRBJ2-6; perhaps TRBD1 as D (6 bases). V was pared by 2 bases and J by 0 bases, with 14 bases between. The CDR3 has 18 amino acids. The germline gives CDR1 WNHNN, CDR2 SYGVQD (reference sequence). The CDR3 DNA follows: TGCGCCAGCAGTGAGACGGGTAAAGGGGGCTCTGGGGCCAACGTCCTGACTTTC. This translates into CASSETGKGGSGANVLTF.

This chain joins TRBV7-9 and TRBJ2-5; TRBD2 might be the D (6 bases). The V gene lost 6 bases and the J gene lost 5 bases, with 25 bases spanning the gap. The CDR3 spans 17 residues. CDR1 and CDR2 (germline): SEHNR, FQNEAQ (reference sequence). CDR3 nucleotide sequence: TGTGCCAGCAGGCCCTGGGCCGGGACTCCCGAGTTGGAGACCCAGTACTTC. It specifies CASRPWAGTPELETQYF. The whole variable domain, remainder taken from reference TRBV7-9 and TRBJ2-5, is DTGVSQNPRHKITKRGQNVTFRCDPISEHNRLYWYRQTLGQGPEFLTYFQNEAQLEKSRLLSDRFSAERPKGSFSTLEIQRTEQGDSAMYLCASRPWAGTPELETQYFGPGTRLLVL.

The chain couples TRBV18 to TRBJ2-2; 8 bases are shared with TRBD1. V lost 2 bases to trimming and J lost 1 base; unmatched junction nucleotides: 0. Germline loops: CDR1 KGHSH, CDR2 LQKENI. The CDR3 totals 15 residues. Written as DNA, the CDR3 is TGTGCCAGCTCACCAGGGACAGGGAACACCGGGGAGCTGTTTTTT. It translates to CASSPGTGNTGELFF. Filled out from reference TRBV18 and TRBJ2-2, the complete variable domain reads NAGVMQNPRHLVRRRGQEARLRCSPMKGHSHVYWYRQLPEEGLKFMVYLQKENIIDESGMPKERFSAEFPKEGPSILRIQQVVRGDSAAYFCASSPGTGNTGELFFGEGSRLTVL.

V is TRBV6-5 and J is TRBJ1-4; 10 bases match TRBD1. The CDR3 length is 15 residues. The ends lost 6 bases at V and 3 bases at J; junction bases unmatched: 4. Looked up from germline, CDR1 is MNHEY and CDR2 is SVGAGI. The CDR3 is CASRYGTGANEKLFF. The DNA for the CDR3 is TGTGCCAGCAGATACGGGACAGGGGCTAATGAAAAACTGTTTTTT.

The gene calls are TRBV10-1 and TRBJ2-6, with D tentatively TRBD1 (5 bases). The V and J ends lost 7 bases and 0 bases respectively, with 19 bases between them. Germline loops: CDR1 WNHNN, CDR2 SYGVQD (reference sequence). This CDR3 spans 18 amino acids. CDR3 loop: CASMTQTRVPSGANVLTF. The DNA of the CDR3 is TGCGCCAGCATGACTCAAACCAGGGTACCCTCTGGGGCCAACGTCCTGACTTTC.

V and J are TRBV2 and TRBJ2-1, with TRBD1 as a possible D gene (5 bases). Trimming took off 4 bases at V and 4 bases at J, with 14 bases between the two ends. Germline V gives CDR1 SNHLY, CDR2 FYNNEI. CDR3 length: 15 residues. CDR3 coding DNA: TGTGCCAGCAGTGTAAGGGGCGAATTTTACAATGAGCAGTTCTTC. Protein product: CASSVRGEFYNEQFF.

The rearrangement uses TRBV5-4 and TRBJ2-7; no clear D gene. This CDR3 is built from 12 residues. Between the trimmed V and J ends, which lost 0 bases and 5 bases, there was a span of 6 bases. Germline-derived CDR1 and CDR2 are SGHNT and YYREEE (reference sequence). CDR3: CASSLDINEQYF. CDR3 sequence (DNA): TGTGCCAGCAGCTTGGACATCAACGAGCAGTACTTC.

The gene calls are TRBV6-5 and TRBJ1-5; TRBD1 is a possible D gene (5 bases). There are 15 residues in the CDR3. The germline V gene has CDR1 MNHEY and CDR2 SVGAGI. With 0 bases removed from V and 7 bases from J, the gap between germline ends came to 13 bases. This chain's CDR3 is CASSYSLGGGQPQHF. In DNA form, the CDR3 reads TGTGCCAGCAGTTACTCATTGGGGGGAGGACAGCCCCAGCATTTT.

The chain links TRBV5-1 to TRBJ1-1, with TRBD1 matching 7 bases. After removal of 2 bases from V and 6 bases from J, the junction contained 4 bases not matched to a gene. The germline V gene encodes CDR1 SGHRS and CDR2 YFSETQ. The CDR3 runs to 13 residues. CDR3 residues: CASSFARGAEAFF. The CDR3 bases are TGCGCCAGCAGCTTCGCCAGGGGGGCTGAAGCTTTCTTT. The full variable domain, its missing parts supplied by reference TRBV5-1 and TRBJ1-1, is KAGVTQTPRYLIKTRGQQVTLSCSPISGHRSVSWYQQTPGQGLQFLFEYFSETQRNKGNFPGRFSGRQFSNSRSEMNVSTLELGDSALYLCASSFARGAEAFFGQGTRLTVV.

The CDR3 reads CASGLAPTYEQYF. In DNA, the CDR3 is TGTGCTAGTGGTTTGGCCCCCACCTACGAGCAGTACTTC. The genes are TRBV12-5 and TRBJ2-7; D remains unclear. The CDR3 loop spans 13 amino acids. Per the germline V gene, CDR1 is LGHNT and CDR2 is FRNRAP. Trimming pared 1 base from V and 2 bases from J, leaving 6 bases between. The whole variable domain, filled in from reference TRBV12-5 and TRBJ2-7, reads DARVTQTPRHKVTEMGQEVTMRCQPILGHNTVFWYRQTMMQGLELLAYFRNRAPLDDSGMPKDRFSAEMPDATLATLKIQPSEPRDSAVYFCASGLAPTYEQYFGPGTRLTVT.